This entry features one T cell receptor beta chain sequence. In this sample, this clonotype turned up many times. Its recognized antigen is unknown. Per-base quality was not reported, and no clone a single base away is much larger than it. The sample belongs to a study of blood T cells in healthy people across ages (dated by TCRdb to the mid-2010s). Describing the broader study: Template switching captured roughly one uniquely barcoded TCR beta cDNA molecule per two T cells in model experiments. Donors were grouped into four age groups: young (average roughly 17 years), middle-aged (less than 40), aged (about 60) and long-lived (over 80). Two additional independent replicas of 1 million unique cDNA reads from the same blood draw were analyzed for two donors (one aged 18 to 30 and one aged 80 or older). The study measured age-related changes in TCR beta repertoire diversity using deep sequencing normalized with unique cDNA molecular identifiers.

Library creation used 5' RACE. The sequencer listed for this sample is Illumina HiSeq 2500. The second PCR ran for roughly 7 to 12 cycles and used a J-beta primer mix along with a sample-barcoded 5' primer. Each TCR beta cDNA molecule received a unique molecular identifier from a template-switch 5' adaptor carrying 12 random nucleotides. At least 2.5 million CDR3-containing paired-end reads were obtained from each sample. First-strand cDNA was synthesized from all RNA with the Mint cDNA synthesis kit, primed by a TRBC-specific oligonucleotide. Following uracil-DNA glycosylase treatment, all cDNA underwent a first 18-cycle PCR with the universal primers M1SS and BC2_uni_R. As for the original processing: Each sample was normalized by randomly selecting 1 million high-quality reads, each carrying a distinct molecular identifier. Reads sharing molecular identifiers were discarded rather than binned into consensus sequences. CDR3 identification, clonotype clustering and error correction used MiTCR with a Q25 quality threshold and the strictest error-elimination algorithm. Lower-bound total TCR beta diversity was estimated with a nonparametric unseen species model using Euler transformation. TCRdb trimmed public reads at Q25 via fastp, called clones via MiXCR and kept in-frame beta chains. Each CDR3 protein gets just one entry, which takes the most common genes and DNA from the rows behind it. V and J calls and clone size were set by TCRdb, not the authors. This sample has around 820,000 distinct CDR3 sequences in its table, and more than 20% of those were observed once. The ten most abundant clones make up more than 3% of the sample.

The research as a whole found: Compared with the aged group, the long-lived group had more naive CD4+ T cells, fewer expanded clones and increased TCR diversity, a pattern suggesting age selection. As age increased, observed TCR beta diversity per million T cells dropped in a roughly linear way, and a significant reduction was already evident by age approximately 40. Because donor CMV infection status was unknown, age-related changes in expanded clonotypes were potentially confounded. Estimates of total diversity based on one million sequenced T cells were considered lower bounds and underestimates. Because profiling used bulk unsorted PBMCs, naive and antigen-experienced compartments could not be compared conclusively. There was a strong correlation between observed TCR beta diversity and the percentage of naive T cells measured by flow cytometry.

The trim is 3 bases for V and 5 bases for J, with a gap of 13 bases between the germline ends. The CDR3 holds 14 amino acids from the cysteine to the phenylalanine. Left in the record is the CDR3 DNA by itself, 42 bases read in frame from the first base. The germline V gene sets CDR1 to SGHTA and CDR2 to FQGNSA. Systemically healthy Caucasian individuals from Russia, some 40 in total and aged about 6 to 95 years, were included as donors. Each donor gave around 9.9 milliliters of peripheral blood, collected into EDTA-treated Vacutainer tubes. PBMCs were isolated by Ficoll-Paque density-gradient centrifugation, with at least 6 million obtained per sample. Total RNA was extracted from PBMCs with Trizol reagent, with at least 5 micrograms obtained per sample. The percentages of naive CD45RAhigh/CD27high T cells were determined by flow cytometry on a PBMC aliquot from every donor. These sequences were also reported in another study, on T cells of mothers and their children. That second publication adds: Nine systemically healthy Caucasian individuals served as donors, namely three mothers together with their six children. cDNA synthesis consumed the entire amount of extracted RNA, loaded at 1.5 ug RNA in each 15 ul reaction. Sample barcodes and 2-4 random nucleotides were added via the M1S primer in the second PCR. Over 8 million TCR beta CDR3 reads came from each mother, compared with about 3 million reads from each child. Thymic selection shapes the output of TCR recombination in a similar way in related and unrelated pairs, and inherited differences have a minor effect. Normalized repertoire overlap was always found to be slightly, but never significantly, higher in related mother-child pairs than in unrelated mother-child pairs. No persistent microchimeric T cell clones were found, with a detection sensitivity of around 100 clones per million clonotypes. To look for features that set related mother-child pairs apart from unrelated individuals, the researchers ran deep NGS to compare the TCR beta repertoires of mothers and children. The mean age was around 42 +/- 4 years for the mothers and about 12 +/- 4 years for the children. After adapter ligation with NEBNext reagents, the libraries were sequenced on Illumina HiSeq 2000 with 100+100 nt paired-end reads. To prevent cross-contamination, the mother and child libraries were prepared one month apart and sequenced in separate runs. For each donor, between roughly 500,000 and 2,100,000 distinct TCR beta clonotypes were identified. Naive TCR beta clonotypes were estimated from low-frequency clonotypes matched to each donor's FACS-determined naive share, without sorting.

Sequences were obtained from blood. The TCR sequence derives from a boy between 10 and 17 years old in good health. The V and J segments used are TRBV7-2 and TRBJ2-5, with TRBD2 tentatively as D gene (5 bases match). The CDR3 amino acid sequence is: CASSLRGPGETQYF. The DNA reads TGTGCCAGCAGCTTGAGAGGGCCTGGGGAGACCCAGTACTTC.